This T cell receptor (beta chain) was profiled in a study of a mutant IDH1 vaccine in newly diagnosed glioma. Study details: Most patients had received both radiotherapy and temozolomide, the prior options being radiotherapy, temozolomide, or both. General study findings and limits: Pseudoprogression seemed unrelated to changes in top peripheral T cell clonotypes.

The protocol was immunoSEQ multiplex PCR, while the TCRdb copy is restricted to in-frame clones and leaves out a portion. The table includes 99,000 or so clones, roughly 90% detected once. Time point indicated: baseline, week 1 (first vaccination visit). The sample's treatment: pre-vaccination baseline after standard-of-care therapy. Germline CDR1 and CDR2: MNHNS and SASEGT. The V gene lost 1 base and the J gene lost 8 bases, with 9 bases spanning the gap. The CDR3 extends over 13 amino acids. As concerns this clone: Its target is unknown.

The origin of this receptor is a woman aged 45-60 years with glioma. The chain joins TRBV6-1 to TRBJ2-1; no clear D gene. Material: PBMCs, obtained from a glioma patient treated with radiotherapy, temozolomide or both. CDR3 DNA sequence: TGTGCCAGCAGTGAAGGGATAGAGCATGAGCAGTTCTTC. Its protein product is CASSEGIEHEQFF.